The table lists the clone carrying this TCR beta chain with a count of one. The target antigen is unknown. This sample is drawn from a study of a mutant IDH1 vaccine in newly diagnosed glioma. In the study overall: The treated group averaged around 40 years old and was around 62% male, roughly 38% female. Receipt of radiotherapy, temozolomide, or both preceded the study, and most received both. The study's findings and limits: Most patients, 85% to 95%, showed vaccine-induced immune responses. There seemed to be no relation between pseudoprogression and changes in top peripheral T cell clonotypes.

Sequenced by immunoSEQ multiplex PCR; TCRdb stores in-frame clones only, minus some. The data hold some 51,000 clones, with 65% to 80% observed a single time. This sample's time point: baseline, week 1 (first vaccination visit). Treatment given: pre-vaccination baseline after standard-of-care therapy. CDR3 length: 14 residues. CDR1 and CDR2 (germline): SGHDT, YYEEEE. The V gene lost 3 bases and the J gene lost 3 bases, with 13 bases spanning the gap. This sequence was found in a woman in her 40s with glioma. The gene calls are TRBV5-6 and TRBJ2-7; tentative D call: TRBD1 (6 bases). The sample here was PBMCs, taken from a glioma patient treated with radiotherapy, temozolomide or both. CDR3 DNA sequence: TGTGCCAGCAGCTCGATGACAGGAGACTACGAGCAGTACTTC. This sequence encodes CASSSMTGDYEQYF.